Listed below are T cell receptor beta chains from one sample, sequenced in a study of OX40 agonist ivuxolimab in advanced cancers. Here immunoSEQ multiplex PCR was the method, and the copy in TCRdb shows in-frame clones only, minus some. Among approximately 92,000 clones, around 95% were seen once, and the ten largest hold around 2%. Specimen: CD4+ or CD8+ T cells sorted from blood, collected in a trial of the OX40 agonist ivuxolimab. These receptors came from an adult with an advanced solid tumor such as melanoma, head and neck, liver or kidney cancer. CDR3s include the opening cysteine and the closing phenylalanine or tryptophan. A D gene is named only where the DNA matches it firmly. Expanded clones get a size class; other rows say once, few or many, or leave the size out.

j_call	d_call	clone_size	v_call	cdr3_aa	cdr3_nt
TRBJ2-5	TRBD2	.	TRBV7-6	CASSFPTGRAGETQYF	TGTGCCAGCAGCTTCCCTACTGGGAGGGCTGGGGAGACCCAGTACTTC
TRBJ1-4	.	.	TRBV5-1	CASSLPEDNEKLFF	TGCGCCAGCAGCTTACCAGAGGATAATGAAAAACTGTTTTTT
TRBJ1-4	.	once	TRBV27	CASSLSPTGSLTEKLFF	TGTGCCAGCAGTTTATCGCCAACAGGGAGTTTAACTGAAAAACTGTTTTTT
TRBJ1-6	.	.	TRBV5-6	CASSLGSSYNSPLHF	TGTGCCAGCAGCTTGGGCAGCTCCTATAATTCACCCCTCCACTTT
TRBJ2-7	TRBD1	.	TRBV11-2	CASSLGQGAYEQYF	TGTGCCAGCAGCTTAGGCCAGGGGGCTTACGAGCAGTACTTC
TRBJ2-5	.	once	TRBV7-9	CASRFDTYQETQYF	TGTGCCAGCAGATTCGACACCTACCAAGAGACCCAGTACTTC
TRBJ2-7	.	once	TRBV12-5	CASGSDSYEQYF	TGTGCTAGTGGATCGGACTCCTACGAGCAGTACTTC
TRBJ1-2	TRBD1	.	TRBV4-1	CASSQEDRGQYYGYTF	TGCGCCAGCAGCCAAGAAGACAGGGGCCAATACTATGGCTACACCTTC
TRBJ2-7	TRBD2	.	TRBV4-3	CASSQDQGGRAREQYF	TGCGCCAGCAGCCAAGATCAGGGCGGGAGGGCCAGGGAGCAGTACTTC
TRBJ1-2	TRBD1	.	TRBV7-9	CASSTGTDGYTF	TGTGCCAGCAGCACTGGGACAGATGGCTACACCTTC
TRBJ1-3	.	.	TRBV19	CASSTTGLRSGNTIYF	TGTGCCAGTAGTACCACCGGGCTCCGCTCTGGAAACACCATATATTTT
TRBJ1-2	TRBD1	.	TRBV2	CASRDRGHPYYGYTF	TGTGCCAGCAGGGACAGGGGGCACCCCTACTATGGCTACACCTTC
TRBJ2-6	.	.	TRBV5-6	CASSLEGHSSGANVLTF	TGTGCCAGCAGCTTGGAAGGACACTCCTCTGGGGCCAACGTCCTGACTTTC
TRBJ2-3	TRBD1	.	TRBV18	CASSPPTGWSGTDTQYF	TGTGCCAGCTCACCACCGACAGGGTGGTCGGGCACAGATACGCAGTATTTT
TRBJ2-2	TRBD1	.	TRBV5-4	CASSLGQGNTGELFF	TGTGCCAGCAGCTTGGGACAGGGAAACACCGGGGAGCTGTTTTTT
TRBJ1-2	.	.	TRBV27	CASSSYYPPGQANYGYTF	TGTGCCAGCAGTTCGTACTACCCCCCGGGACAAGCTAACTATGGCTACACCTTC
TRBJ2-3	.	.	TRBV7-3	CASSLTVQGAGDTDTQYF	TGTGCCAGCAGCTTAACCGTACAAGGGGCCGGTGACACAGATACGCAGTATTTT
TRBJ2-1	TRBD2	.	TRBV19	CASSPGTSYEQFF	TGTGCCAGTAGTCCGGGGACTAGCTATGAGCAGTTCTTC
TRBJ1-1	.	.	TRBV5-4	CASSPGAGIDTEAFF	TGTGCCAGCAGCCCGGGGGCAGGGATTGACACTGAAGCTTTCTTT